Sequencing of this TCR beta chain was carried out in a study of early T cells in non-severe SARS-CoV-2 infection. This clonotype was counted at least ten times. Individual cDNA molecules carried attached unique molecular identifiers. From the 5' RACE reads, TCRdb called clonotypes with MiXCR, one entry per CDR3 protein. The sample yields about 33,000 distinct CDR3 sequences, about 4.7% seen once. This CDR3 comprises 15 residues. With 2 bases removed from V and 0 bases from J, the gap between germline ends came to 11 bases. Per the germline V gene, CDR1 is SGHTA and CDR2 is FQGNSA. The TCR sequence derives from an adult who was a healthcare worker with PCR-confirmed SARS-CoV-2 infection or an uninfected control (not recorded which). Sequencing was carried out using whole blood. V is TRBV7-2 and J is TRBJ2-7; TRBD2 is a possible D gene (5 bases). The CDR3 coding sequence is TGTGCCAGCAGCTTAATTCGACTAAGCTCCTACGAGCAGTACTTC. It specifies CASSLIRLSSYEQYF. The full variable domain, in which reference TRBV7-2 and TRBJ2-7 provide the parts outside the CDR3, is GAGVSQSPSNKVTEKGKDVELRCDPISGHTALYWYRQSLGQGLEFLIYFQGNSAPDKSGLPSDRFSAERTGGSVSTLTIQRTQQEDSAVYLCASSLIRLSSYEQYFGPGTRLTVT.